Listed below are T cell receptor beta chains from one sample, sequenced in a study of blood T cell repertoires in COVID-19. Some clones are missing from TCRdb's copy, which holds only in-frame ones; the method was immunoSEQ multiplex PCR. The data contain fewer than 130,000 clones, over 65% of them singletons. Material: peripheral blood. These receptors were taken from a woman over 75 with acute or convalescent COVID-19. The CDR3 runs from the conserved cysteine through the conserved F or W. A D gene is named only where the DNA matches it firmly. Some rows have no size entry. The others give once, few or many, or a class for an expanded clone.

d_call	v_call	clone_size	j_call	cdr3_length	cdr3_nt	cdr3_aa
-	TRBV5-1	-	TRBJ2-2	13	TGCGCCAGCCATGGCGGGGACACCGGGGAGCTGTTTTTT	CASHGGDTGELFF
TRBD1	TRBV11-2	-	TRBJ1-2	19	TGTGCCAGCAGCTCCACCTTGTGGTTTGACAGGGGGCGGATCTATGGCTACACCTTC	CASSSTLWFDRGRIYGYTF
-	TRBV7-2	-	TRBJ2-3	15	TGTGCCAGCAGCTTCGCGGGTTTCGCGACAGATACGCAGTATTTT	CASSFAGFATDTQYF
TRBD1	TRBV4-2	-	TRBJ1-5	15	TGTGCCAGCAGCCACGTGACAGGGACTGAAGGGCCCCAGCATTTT	CASSHVTGTEGPQHF
TRBD1	TRBV10-3	-	TRBJ1-4	15	TGTGCCATCAGTGCATCGGGGACAGAGGGTGAAAAACTGTTTTTT	CAISASGTEGEKLFF
TRBD2	TRBV19	few	TRBJ2-2	19	TGTGCCAGTAGTATAAACATACCAGGGACTAGCGGAAGCACCGGGGAGCTGTTTTTT	CASSINIPGTSGSTGELFF
TRBD2	TRBV18	once	TRBJ2-3	16	TGTGCCAGCTCACCGACTAGCGGGGGATCCACAGATACGCAGTATTTT	CASSPTSGGSTDTQYF
-	TRBV18	-	TRBJ1-1	13	TGTGCCAGCTCACAGGACAGGAACACTGAAGCTTTCTTT	CASSQDRNTEAFF
TRBD2	TRBV5-1	-	TRBJ2-5	16	TGCGCCAGCAGCAGCTCTAGCGGGGGGAACCAAGAGACCCAGTACTTC	CASSSSSGGNQETQYF
-	TRBV12-3/TRBV12-4	-	TRBJ1-2	13	TGTGCCAGCAGTTTAGGGGGAGGGGCTGGCTACACCTTC	CASSLGGGAGYTF
-	TRBV7-2	-	TRBJ2-3	15	TGTGCCAGCAGCTTTTCACTAGCTAGCACAGATACGCAGTATTTT	CASSFSLASTDTQYF
-	TRBV7-9	few	TRBJ2-7	14	TGTGCCAGCAGCTTAGGAGCAGGGGTCTACGAGCAGTACTTC	CASSLGAGVYEQYF
-	TRBV3-1/TRBV3-2	-	TRBJ2-3	13	TGTGCCAGCAGCCATCCCCAGACAGATACGCAGTATTTT	CASSHPQTDTQYF
TRBD1	TRBV6-6	-	TRBJ1-2	15	TGTGCCAGCAGTTACGCCGGGACAGGAAACTATGGCTACACCTTC	CASSYAGTGNYGYTF
TRBD1	TRBV3-1/TRBV3-2	few	TRBJ2-2	17	TGTGCCAGCAGCCTGGTGGGTCCGGGACAGGGGGCCGGGGAGCTGTTTTTT	CASSLVGPGQGAGELFF
TRBD1	TRBV4-2	-	TRBJ1-3	19	TGTGCCAGCAGCCAACCGAACCACGGGACAGATTTACTTAAAAACACCATATATTTT	CASSQPNHGTDLLKNTIYF
TRBD2	TRBV6-2/TRBV6-3	once	TRBJ2-7	16	TGTGCCAGCAGTTACAGGGGACTAGCGGTTCCCTACGAGCAGTACTTC	CASSYRGLAVPYEQYF
-	TRBV2	-	TRBJ1-4	15	TGTGCCAGCACCCGCGGTGGGGGGGCTAATGAAAAACTGTTTTTT	CASTRGGGANEKLFF
-	TRBV18	many	TRBJ2-3	14	TGTGCCAGCTCACCACAGCGGAGCACAGATACGCAGTATTTT	CASSPQRSTDTQYF
TRBD2	TRBV10-3	-	TRBJ2-3	17	TGTGCCATCAGGCCGGGACTAGCGGGGGGGCCCACAGATACGCAGTATTTT	CAIRPGLAGGPTDTQYF
-	TRBV11-3	-	TRBJ2-7	13	TGTGCCAGCAGCCCCGCCGGGACAAGCGCCCAGTACTTC	CASSPAGTSAQYF
-	TRBV6-1	-	TRBJ1-6	15	TGTGCCAGCAGTGAGATGTCCCGCGGAAATTCACCCCTCCACTTT	CASSEMSRGNSPLHF
TRBD2	TRBV9	-	TRBJ2-5	15	TGTGCCAGCAACCCTAGCGGGACTAACCAAGAGACCCAGTACTTC	CASNPSGTNQETQYF
TRBD2	TRBV28	-	TRBJ2-7	14	TGTGCCAGCAGTGGGACGGGACTACTATACGAGCAGTACTTC	CASSGTGLLYEQYF
TRBD1	TRBV5-6	-	TRBJ2-5	17	TGTGCCAGCAGCTTGAGAGTTAGGACAGGGTTGGCAGAGACCCAGTACTTC	CASSLRVRTGLAETQYF
TRBD1	TRBV2	-	TRBJ1-2	14	TGTGCCAGTCGCCAAGGACAGGGAGTCTATGGCTACACCTTC	CASRQGQGVYGYTF
TRBD2	TRBV2	-	TRBJ2-1	16	TGTGCCAGCAGTGCCCTTACTAGCGGGACCTACAATGAGCAGTTCTTC	CASSALTSGTYNEQFF
-	TRBV9	once	TRBJ1-1	15	TGTGCCAGCAGCGTGGCCGCTGGCAGGGACACTGAAGCTTTCTTT	CASSVAAGRDTEAFF
-	TRBV5-1	-	TRBJ1-1	15	TGCGCCAGCAGCTTGGAGGAGGGGTTGAACACTGAAGCTTTCTTT	CASSLEEGLNTEAFF
-	TRBV12-3/TRBV12-4	-	TRBJ2-2	13	TGTGCCAGCAGTCACAAATACACCGGGGAGCTGTTTTTT	CASSHKYTGELFF
-	TRBV7-6	-	TRBJ1-6	15	TGTGCCAGCAGCTTAGGGGCAGGGCTTAATTCACCCCTCCACTTT	CASSLGAGLNSPLHF
-	TRBV6-5	-	TRBJ2-7	14	TGTGCCAGCAGTTGGAACTCCGGGAGCCACGAGCAGTACTTC	CASSWNSGSHEQYF
TRBD1	TRBV18	-	TRBJ1-2	15	TGTGCCAGCTCACCTACAGGGGGCGCCGGCTATGGCTACACCTTC	CASSPTGGAGYGYTF
TRBD1	TRBV7-3	few	TRBJ2-7	14	TGTGCCAGCAGCTTAAAAACAGGGGCCTACGAGCAGTACTTC	CASSLKTGAYEQYF
TRBD2	TRBV2	once	TRBJ2-3	15	TGTGCCAGCGTCCTAGCGGGGGCCAACACAGATACGCAGTATTTT	CASVLAGANTDTQYF
-	TRBV7-2	-	TRBJ2-7	19	TGTGCCAGCAGCTATTACCCCCCTACAGCATCCCCGAGCTCCTACGAGCAGTACTTC	CASSYYPPTASPSSYEQYF
-	TRBV12-5	few	TRBJ2-3	18	TGTGCTAGTGGTTTGGTACAGAGACCAAACGGGGGCACAGATACGCAGTATTTT	CASGLVQRPNGGTDTQYF
-	TRBV6-5	-	TRBJ1-6	13	TGTGCCAGCAGTTCGGTTACAGGTTCACCCCTCCACTTT	CASSSVTGSPLHF
TRBD1	TRBV19	once	TRBJ1-5	14	TGTGCCAGTAGTCGGGACAGGCTTGGGCAGCCCCAGCATTTT	CASSRDRLGQPQHF
TRBD1	TRBV3-1/TRBV3-2	-	TRBJ1-6	13	TGTGCCAGCAGGGGACAGGGGCAATCACCCCTCCACTTT	CASRGQGQSPLHF
TRBD2	TRBV5-4	once	TRBJ2-1	18	TGTGCCAGCAGCCTGACTAGCGGGGGGGCAAGGACCTACAATGAGCAGTTCTTC	CASSLTSGGARTYNEQFF
TRBD1	TRBV4-1	once	TRBJ1-2	13	TGCGCCAGCAGCCAGGTTTGGGACAGCGGCTACACCTTC	CASSQVWDSGYTF
-	TRBV5-1	-	TRBJ2-7	15	TGCGCCAGCAGCTTGGAGTCCGCTAGCTCCTACGAGCAGTACTTC	CASSLESASSYEQYF
TRBD1	TRBV6-1	few	TRBJ2-5	16	TGTGCCAGCAGTGAAGGCGCCGGACAGGGGGTGGAGACCCAGTACTTC	CASSEGAGQGVETQYF
TRBD1	TRBV5-1	few	TRBJ2-3	15	TGCGCCAGCAGCCAGGGGACAGATCGGGCAGATACGCAGTATTTT	CASSQGTDRADTQYF
TRBD2	TRBV5-5	-	TRBJ2-3	16	TGTGCCAGCAGCTTGCTCATGACGGGGGGGATCGATACGCAGTATTTT	CASSLLMTGGIDTQYF
TRBD2	TRBV7-2	few	TRBJ2-1	12	TGTGCCAGCAGCACCCGACTAGCTGAGCAGTTCTTC	CASSTRLAEQFF
TRBD2	TRBV4-1	-	TRBJ2-1	14	TGCGCCAGCAGCAAAGCGGGGGACGGGAATGAGCAGTTCTTC	CASSKAGDGNEQFF
TRBD2	TRBV5-1	-	TRBJ2-1	15	TGCGCCAGCAGCTTGGGGGCGGGAGTGGCGTTTGAGCAGTTCTTC	CASSLGAGVAFEQFF
TRBD1	TRBV11-1	-	TRBJ1-2	15	TGTGCCAGCAGCCCTCCGGGACAGGGGAACTATGGCTACACCTTC	CASSPPGQGNYGYTF